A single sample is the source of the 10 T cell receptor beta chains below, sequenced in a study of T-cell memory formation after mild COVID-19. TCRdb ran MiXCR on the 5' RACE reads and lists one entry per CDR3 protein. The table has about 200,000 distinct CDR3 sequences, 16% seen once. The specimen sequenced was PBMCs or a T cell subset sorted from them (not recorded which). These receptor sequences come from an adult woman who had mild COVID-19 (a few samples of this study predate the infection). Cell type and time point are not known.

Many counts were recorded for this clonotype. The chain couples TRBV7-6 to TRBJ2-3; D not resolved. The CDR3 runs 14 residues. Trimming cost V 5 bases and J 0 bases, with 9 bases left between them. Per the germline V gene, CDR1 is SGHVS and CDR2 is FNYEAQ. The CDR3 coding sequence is TGTGCCAGCAGCCCTACCCCTAGCACAGATACGCAGTATTTT. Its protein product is CASSPTPSTDTQYF.

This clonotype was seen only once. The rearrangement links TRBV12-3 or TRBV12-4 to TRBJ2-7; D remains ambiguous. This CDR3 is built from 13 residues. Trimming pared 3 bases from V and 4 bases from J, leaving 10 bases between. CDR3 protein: CASSFEVKYEQYF. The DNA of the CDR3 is TGTGCCAGCAGTTTTGAGGTAAAATACGAGCAGTACTTC.

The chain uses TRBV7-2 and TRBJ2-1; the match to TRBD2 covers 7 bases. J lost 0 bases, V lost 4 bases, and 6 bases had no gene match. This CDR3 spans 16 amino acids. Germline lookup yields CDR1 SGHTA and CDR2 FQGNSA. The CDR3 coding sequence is TGTGCCAGCAGCTCGGGCGGGGGTAGCTCCTACAATGAGCAGTTCTTC. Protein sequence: CASSSGGGSSYNEQFF.

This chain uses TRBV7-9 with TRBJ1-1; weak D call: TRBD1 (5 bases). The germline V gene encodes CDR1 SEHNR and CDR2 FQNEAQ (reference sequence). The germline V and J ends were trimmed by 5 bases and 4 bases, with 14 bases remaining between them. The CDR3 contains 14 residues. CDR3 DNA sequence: TGTGCCAGCAGCCCCCGTGGGGGGGGCACTGAAGCTTTCTTT. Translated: CASSPRGGGTEAFF.

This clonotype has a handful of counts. CDR3 in amino acids: CSARTTVGGETQYF. CDR3 coding DNA: TGCAGTGCTAGAACGACAGTGGGGGGAGAGACCCAGTACTTC. This chain uses TRBV20-1 with TRBJ2-5; D may be TRBD2 (6 bases). V was cut by 2 bases and J by 4 bases, with 14 bases left in between. The germline gives CDR1 DFQATT, CDR2 SNEGSKA (reference sequence). The CDR3 is 14 residues long.

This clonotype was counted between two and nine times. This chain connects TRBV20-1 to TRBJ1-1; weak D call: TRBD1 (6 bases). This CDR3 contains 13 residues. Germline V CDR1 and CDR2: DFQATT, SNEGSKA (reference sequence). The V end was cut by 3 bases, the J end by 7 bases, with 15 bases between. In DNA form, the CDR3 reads TGCAGTGCTAGCGATGGTGGGGGCCGTGAAGCTTTCTTT. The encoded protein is CSASDGGGREAFF.

CDR3 amino acids: CASIITAGAGDEQFF. The CDR3 bases are TGTGCCAGCATCATTACGGCAGGGGCTGGAGATGAGCAGTTCTTC. This chain uses TRBV12-3 or TRBV12-4 with TRBJ2-1; D possibly corresponds to TRBD1 (6 bases). V gave up 7 bases and J gave up 8 bases, with 21 bases separating them. This CDR3 contains 15 residues.

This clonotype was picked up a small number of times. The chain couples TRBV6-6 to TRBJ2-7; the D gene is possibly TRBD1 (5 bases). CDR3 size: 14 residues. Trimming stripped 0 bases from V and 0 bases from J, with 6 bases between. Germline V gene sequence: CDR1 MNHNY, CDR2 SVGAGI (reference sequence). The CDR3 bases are TGTGCCAGCAGTTACTCGCAGGGCTCCTACGAGCAGTACTTC. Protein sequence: CASSYSQGSYEQYF.

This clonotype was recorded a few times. CDR3 DNA sequence: TGTGCCAGCAATCTATTCTCGACAGGGAGAACTGAAGCTTTCTTT. Translation: CASNLFSTGRTEAFF. V usage is TRBV6-5 and J usage is TRBJ1-1; 7 bases are a match to TRBD1. Germline CDR1 MNHEY, CDR2 SVGAGI. The CDR3 totals 15 residues. V lost 7 bases to trimming and J lost 5 bases; unmatched junction nucleotides: 13.

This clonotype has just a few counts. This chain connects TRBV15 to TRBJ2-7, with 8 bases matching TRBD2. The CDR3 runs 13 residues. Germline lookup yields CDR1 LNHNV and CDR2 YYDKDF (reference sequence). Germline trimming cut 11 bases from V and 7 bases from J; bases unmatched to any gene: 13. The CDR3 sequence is CAPGLGEAEEQYF. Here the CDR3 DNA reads TGTGCCCCGGGACTAGGCGAAGCCGAGGAGCAGTACTTC.